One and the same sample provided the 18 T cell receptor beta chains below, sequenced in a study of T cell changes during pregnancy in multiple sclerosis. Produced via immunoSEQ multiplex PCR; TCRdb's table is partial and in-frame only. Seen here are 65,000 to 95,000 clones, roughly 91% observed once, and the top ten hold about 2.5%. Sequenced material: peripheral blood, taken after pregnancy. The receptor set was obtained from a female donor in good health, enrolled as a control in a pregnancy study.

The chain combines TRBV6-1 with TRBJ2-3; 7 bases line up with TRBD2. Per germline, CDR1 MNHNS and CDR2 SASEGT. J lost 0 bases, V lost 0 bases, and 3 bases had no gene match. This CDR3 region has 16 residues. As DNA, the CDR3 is TGTGCCAGCAGTGAAGCGGGCGGGGGAAGCACAGATACGCAGTATTTT. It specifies CASSEAGGGSTDTQYF.

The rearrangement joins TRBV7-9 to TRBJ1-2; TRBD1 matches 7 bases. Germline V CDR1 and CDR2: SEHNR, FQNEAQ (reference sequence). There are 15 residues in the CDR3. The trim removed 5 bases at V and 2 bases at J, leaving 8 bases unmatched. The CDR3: CASSHRQQGNYGYTF. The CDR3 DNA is TGTGCCAGCAGCCACCGCCAACAGGGGAACTATGGCTACACCTTC.

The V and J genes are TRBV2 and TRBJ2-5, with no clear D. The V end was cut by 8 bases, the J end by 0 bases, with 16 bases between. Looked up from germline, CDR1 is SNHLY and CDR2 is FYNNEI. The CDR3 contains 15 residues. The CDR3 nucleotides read TGTGCCAGCCGCCTCGGTTTTTGGTACCAAGAGACCCAGTACTTC. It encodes CASRLGFWYQETQYF. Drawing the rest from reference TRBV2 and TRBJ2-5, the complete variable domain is EPEVTQTPSHQVTQMGQEVILRCVPISNHLYFYWYRQILGQKVEFLVSFYNNEISEKSEIFDDQFSVERPDGSNFTLKIRSTKLEDSAMYFCASRLGFWYQETQYFGPGTRLLVL.

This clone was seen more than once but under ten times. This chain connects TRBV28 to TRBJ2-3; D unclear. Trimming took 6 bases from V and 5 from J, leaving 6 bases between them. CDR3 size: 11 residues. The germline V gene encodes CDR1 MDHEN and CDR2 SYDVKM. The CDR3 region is CASRELDTQYF. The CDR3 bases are TGTGCCAGCAGGGAGCTAGATACGCAGTATTTT.

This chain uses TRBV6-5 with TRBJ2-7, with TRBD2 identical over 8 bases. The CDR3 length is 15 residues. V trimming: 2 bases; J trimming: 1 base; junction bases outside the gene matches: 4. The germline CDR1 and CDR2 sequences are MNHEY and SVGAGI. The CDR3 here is CASSYARGGSYEQYF. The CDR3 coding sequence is TGTGCCAGCAGTTACGCTCGGGGGGGTTCCTACGAGCAGTACTTC.

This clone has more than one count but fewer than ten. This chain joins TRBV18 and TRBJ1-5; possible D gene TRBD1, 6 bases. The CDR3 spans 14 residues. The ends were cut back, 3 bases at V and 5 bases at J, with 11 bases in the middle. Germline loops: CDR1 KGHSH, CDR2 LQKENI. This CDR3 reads CASSPGGAYQPQHF. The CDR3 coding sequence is TGTGCCAGCTCACCGGGGGGGGCGTATCAGCCCCAGCATTTT.

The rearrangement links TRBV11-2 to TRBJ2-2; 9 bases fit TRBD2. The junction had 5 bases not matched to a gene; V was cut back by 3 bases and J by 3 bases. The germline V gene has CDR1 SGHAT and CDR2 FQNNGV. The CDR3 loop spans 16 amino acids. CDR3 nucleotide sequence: TGTGCCAGCAGCTTTTCTAGCGGGATAGACACCGGGGAGCTGTTTTTT. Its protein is CASSFSSGIDTGELFF.

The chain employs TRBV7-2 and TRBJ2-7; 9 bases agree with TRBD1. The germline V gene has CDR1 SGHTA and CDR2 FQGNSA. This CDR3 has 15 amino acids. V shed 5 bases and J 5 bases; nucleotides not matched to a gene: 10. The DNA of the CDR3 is TGTGCCAGCAGCGCAGCGGGGACAGGGATCAACGAGCAGTACTTC. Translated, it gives CASSAAGTGINEQYF.

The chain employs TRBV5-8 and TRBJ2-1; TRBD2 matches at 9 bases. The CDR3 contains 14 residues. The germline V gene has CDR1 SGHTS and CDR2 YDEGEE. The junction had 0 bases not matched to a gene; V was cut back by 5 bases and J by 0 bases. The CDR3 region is CASSSGSSYNEQFF. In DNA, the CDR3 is TGTGCCAGCAGTAGCGGGAGCTCCTACAATGAGCAGTTCTTC. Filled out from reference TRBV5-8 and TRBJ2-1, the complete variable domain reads EAGVTQSPTHLIKTRGQQATLRCSPISGHTSVYWYQQALGLGLQFLLWYDEGEERNRGNFPPRFSGRQFPNYSSELNVNALELEDSALYLCASSSGSSYNEQFFGPGTRLTVL.

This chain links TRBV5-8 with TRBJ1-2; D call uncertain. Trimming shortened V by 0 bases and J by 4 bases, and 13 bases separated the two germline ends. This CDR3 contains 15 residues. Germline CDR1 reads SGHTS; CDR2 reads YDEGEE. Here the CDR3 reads CASSLGQNPSYGYTF. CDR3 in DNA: TGTGCCAGCAGCTTGGGGCAGAATCCCTCCTATGGCTACACCTTC.

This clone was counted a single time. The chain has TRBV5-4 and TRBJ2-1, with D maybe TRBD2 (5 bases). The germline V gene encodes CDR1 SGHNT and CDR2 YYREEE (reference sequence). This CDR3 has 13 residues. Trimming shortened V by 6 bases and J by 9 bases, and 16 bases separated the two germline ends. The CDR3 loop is CASTLAVEGEQFF. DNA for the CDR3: TGTGCCAGCACCCTCGCGGTCGAGGGTGAGCAGTTCTTC.

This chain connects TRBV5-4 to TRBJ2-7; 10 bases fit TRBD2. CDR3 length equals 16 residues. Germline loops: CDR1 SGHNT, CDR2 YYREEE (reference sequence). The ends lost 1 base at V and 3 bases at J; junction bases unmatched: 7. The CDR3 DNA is TGTGCCAGCAGCTTGCAAGGGACTAGCGTTATCTACGAGCAGTACTTC. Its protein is CASSLQGTSVIYEQYF.

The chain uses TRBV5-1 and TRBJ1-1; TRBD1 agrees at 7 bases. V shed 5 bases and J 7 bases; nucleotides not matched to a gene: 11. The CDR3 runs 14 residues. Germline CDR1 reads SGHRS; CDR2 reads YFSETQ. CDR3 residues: CASSSFAGQYEAFF. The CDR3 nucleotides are TGCGCCAGCAGTTCATTCGCGGGACAGTATGAAGCTTTCTTT.

The CDR3 loop reads CASREQDTQYF. The CDR3 DNA reads TGTGCCAGCAGGGAACAAGATACGCAGTATTTT. The chain combines TRBV6-1 with TRBJ2-3; no clear D gene. CDR1 and CDR2 from the germline V gene are MNHNS and SASEGT. Trimming cost V 6 bases and J 5 bases, with 6 bases left between them. CDR3 length: 11 residues.

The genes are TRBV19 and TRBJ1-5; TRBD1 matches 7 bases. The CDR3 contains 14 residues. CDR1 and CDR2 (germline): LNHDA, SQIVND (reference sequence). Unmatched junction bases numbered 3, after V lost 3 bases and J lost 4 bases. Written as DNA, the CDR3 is TGTGCCAGTAGTATCGTGGACAGGAATCAGCCCCAGCATTTT. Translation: CASSIVDRNQPQHF.

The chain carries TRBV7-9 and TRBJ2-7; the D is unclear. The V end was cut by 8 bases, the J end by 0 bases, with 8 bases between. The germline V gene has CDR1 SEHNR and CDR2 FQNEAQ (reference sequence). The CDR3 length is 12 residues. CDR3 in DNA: TGTGCCAGCGCTCGGAGCTCCTACGAGCAGTACTTC. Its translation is CASARSSYEQYF.

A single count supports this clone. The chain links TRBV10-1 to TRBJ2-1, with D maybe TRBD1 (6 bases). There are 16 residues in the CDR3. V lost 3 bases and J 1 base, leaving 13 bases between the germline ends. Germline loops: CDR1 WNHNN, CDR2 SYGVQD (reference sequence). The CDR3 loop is CASSERDNDSYNEQFF. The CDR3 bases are TGCGCCAGCAGTGAACGGGACAACGATTCCTACAATGAGCAGTTCTTC.

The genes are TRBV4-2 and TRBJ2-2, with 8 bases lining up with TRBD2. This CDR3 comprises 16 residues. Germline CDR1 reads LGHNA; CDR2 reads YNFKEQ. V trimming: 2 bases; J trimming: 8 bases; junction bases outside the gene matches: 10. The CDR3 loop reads CASSQRRGGGPGELFF. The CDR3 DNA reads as TGTGCCAGCAGCCAACGAAGGGGCGGGGGGCCTGGGGAGCTGTTTTTT.